This TCR beta chain was observed in a study of molecular identifiers for immune sequencing clone quantification. Study overall: In replicates, RNA from around 20,000 or 100,000 naive CD8 cells was divided five ways and four parts were sequenced. Whole-study findings and limits: Among about 1 million naive cells, as was reported, spiked Jurkat TCR RNA from one cell was detectable.

TCRdb passed the PCR reads through MiXCR, listing each CDR3 protein once. Of more than 550,000 distinct CDR3 sequences in the sample, less than 30% were seen once. With 10%, 30% or 50% of RNA, roughly 20,000 to 1,000,000 naive CD8 T cells were sequenced. CD8+CD4-CCR7+CD45RA+ cells were sorted as naive CD8 T cells. Trimming shortened V by 0 bases and J by 2 bases, and 16 bases separated the two germline ends. The CDR3 runs 17 residues. The V gene's germline CDR1 is SGDLS and CDR2 YYNGEE. This clonotype was found a few times. What it binds is not known. The chain links TRBV9 to TRBJ2-3; D unresolved. The receptor's source is a human donor in good health. Some libraries in this study had Jurkat cell RNA spiked in. Sequencing was performed on naive CD8+ T cells from blood, with Jurkat cell RNA spiked in. This sample's subset: FACS-sorted CD8+CD4-CCR7+CD45RA+ naive T cells. CDR3 DNA sequence: TGTGCCAGCAGCGTAGCGGGCAGGCGAGCCCCCACAGATACGCAGTATTTT. This translates into CASSVAGRRAPTDTQYF.